The 16 T cell receptor beta chains below all came from one sample that was sequenced in a study of shared clonotypes between healthy human individuals. Produced via immunoSEQ multiplex PCR; TCRdb's table is partial and in-frame only. The repertoire includes a few million clones, 85% to 95% of them detected once, and under 0.45% sits in the top ten. The sample consisted of naive CD4+ T cells from PBMCs. Stated subset: CD45RA+ positively selected. The receptors here all came from a man aged 18 to 29 in good health. Some clones in this sample may be carry-over from other donors' samples.

The chain joins TRBV6-5 to TRBJ1-2; 8 bases match TRBD1. The V segment lost 6 bases and the J segment 8 bases; nucleotides outside the gene matches: 11. Germline-derived CDR1 and CDR2 are MNHEY and SVGAGI. The CDR3 totals 14 residues. CDR3 DNA sequence: TGTGCCAGCAGGCCTTCGGACAGGGCCGGGGGCTACACCTTC. This gives the protein CASRPSDRAGGYTF.

The chain combines TRBV28 with TRBJ1-1; D not resolved. The CDR3 runs to 14 residues. Deletions cut 5 bases from V and 2 bases from J, with 12 bases between. CDR1 is MDHEN, CDR2 SYDVKM, per germline. This CDR3 reads CASSVRRGNTEAFF. The CDR3 DNA reads TGTGCCAGCAGTGTACGACGAGGTAACACTGAAGCTTTCTTT.

The V gene is TRBV27, the J gene TRBJ1-5; no clear D gene. Trimming left V 3 bases short and J 3 bases short, with 6 bases between. Germline V gene data show CDR1 as MNHEY and CDR2 as SMNVEV (reference sequence). The CDR3 sequence is 13 residues long. CDR3 protein: CASSFQVNQPQHF. CDR3 in DNA: TGTGCCAGCAGTTTCCAGGTCAATCAGCCCCAGCATTTT.

With regard to this clone: The sample carries other DNA sequences with the same CDR3. The genes are TRBV7-3 and TRBJ2-3; unclear D gene. Trimming shortened V by 5 bases and J by 3 bases, and 9 bases separated the two germline ends. This CDR3 is built from 13 residues. The germline V gene has CDR1 SGHTA and CDR2 FQGTGA. CDR3 sequence reads: CASSLDGTDTQYF. The CDR3 DNA follows: TGTGCCAGCAGCCTAGACGGGACAGATACGCAGTATTTT.

The V gene is TRBV6-1, the J gene TRBJ1-2; D unclear. The CDR3 is 12 amino acids. V was pared by 6 bases and J by 5 bases, with 10 bases between. CDR1 and CDR2 from the germline V gene are MNHNS and SASEGT. The CDR3 DNA reads as TGTGCCAGCAGACAGTCTCTATATGGCTACACCTTC. Its protein product is CASRQSLYGYTF.

The chain uses TRBV7-2 and TRBJ2-2, with D possibly TRBD1 on 5 matching bases. Germline CDR1 reads SGHTA; CDR2 reads FQGNSA. Trimming removed 0 bases from V and 0 bases from J, with 8 bases in between. The CDR3 runs 16 residues. CDR3 sequence (DNA): TGTGCCAGCAGCTTAGCTAGGACAACGAACACCGGGGAGCTGTTTTTT. Protein product: CASSLARTTNTGELFF.

The chain is built from TRBV4-2 and TRBJ2-7; D might be TRBD1 or TRBD2, each matching 5 bases. CDR3 length equals 15 residues. Germline CDR1 is LGHNA and CDR2 is YNFKEQ. The V and J ends lost 1 base and 0 bases respectively, with 10 bases between them. CDR3 sequence (DNA): TGTGCCAGCAGCCAAGCCGGGGACCCCTCCTACGAGCAGTACTTC. Its protein product is CASSQAGDPSYEQYF.

The chain uses TRBV28 and TRBJ1-4; 9 bases match TRBD1. This CDR3 has 15 residues. V trimming: 3 bases; J trimming: 7 bases; junction bases outside the gene matches: 6. Looked up from germline, CDR1 is MDHEN and CDR2 is SYDVKM. The DNA of the CDR3 is TGTGCCAGCAGTTTTCTGACAGGGGGAGCTGAAAAACTGTTTTTT. Translated: CASSFLTGGAEKLFF. Full variable domain (missing parts from reference TRBV28 and TRBJ1-4): DVKVTQSSRYLVKRTGEKVFLECVQDMDHENMFWYRQDPGLGLRLIYFSYDVKMKEKGDIPEGYSVSREKKERFSLILESASTNQTSMYLCASSFLTGGAEKLFFGSGTQLSVL.

This chain connects TRBV6-6 to TRBJ2-7; no clear D. The CDR3 has 13 amino acids. Germline-derived CDR1 and CDR2 are MNHNY and SVGAGI (reference sequence). The germline V and J ends were trimmed by 5 bases and 2 bases, with 10 bases remaining between them. The CDR3 coding sequence is TGTGCCAGCAGTGCCGGGTCAACCTACGAGCAGTACTTC. This sequence encodes CASSAGSTYEQYF.

The chain carries TRBV7-2 and TRBJ2-1; D is uncertain. The CDR3 length is 16 residues. V dropped 4 bases and J dropped 3 bases, with 16 bases sitting between them. Germline values: CDR1 SGHTA, CDR2 FQGNSA. CDR3 loop: CASSYGSSPHYNEQFF. Written as DNA, the CDR3 is TGTGCCAGCAGCTACGGGTCTTCCCCCCACTACAATGAGCAGTTCTTC. Full variable domain (remainder filled in from reference TRBV7-2 and TRBJ2-1): GAGVSQSPSNKVTEKGKDVELRCDPISGHTALYWYRQSLGQGLEFLIYFQGNSAPDKSGLPSDRFSAERTGGSVSTLTIQRTQQEDSAVYLCASSYGSSPHYNEQFFGPGTRLTVL.

The CDR3 DNA sequence: TGTGCCAGCAGTGAAAACAGGGGCCACACCATATATTTT. Translation gives CASSENRGHTIYF. J is TRBJ1-3 and V is TRBV6-1; 7 nucleotides align to TRBD1. The CDR3 sequence is 13 residues long. Germline V lookup: CDR1 MNHNS, CDR2 SASEGT. V trimming: 2 bases; J trimming: 8 bases; junction bases outside the gene matches: 3.

The DNA of the CDR3 is TGCGCCAGCGGACCCCTCGGGGGAGGGATATACAATGAGCAGTTCTTC. It yields the protein CASGPLGGGIYNEQFF. The gene calls are TRBV5-1 and TRBJ2-1; 7 nucleotides align to TRBD2. The CDR3 runs to 16 residues. CDR1 is SGHRS and CDR2 is YFSETQ in the germline V gene. V gave up 7 bases and J gave up 4 bases; unmatched junction bases: 14.

This clone has a single count. The rearrangement uses TRBV30 and TRBJ2-5; weak D call: TRBD1 (5 bases). Looked up from germline, CDR1 is GTSNPN and CDR2 is SVGIG (reference sequence). The CDR3 has 12 residues. With 8 bases removed from V and 2 bases from J, the gap between germline ends came to 12 bases. Here the CDR3 DNA reads TGTGCCGTCGAATCAGGGCAAGAGACCCAGTACTTC. Amino acids: CAVESGQETQYF.

This clone was seen just once. The CDR3 region has the DNA TGTGCCAGTAGTCCTAGCTGGGGGGCTGAAGCTTTCTTT. Amino acids: CASSPSWGAEAFF. The chain links TRBV19 to TRBJ1-1, with D possibly TRBD1 on 5 matching bases. Germline-derived CDR1 and CDR2 are LNHDA and SQIVND (reference sequence). The CDR3 is made up of 13 amino acids. Between the trimmed V and J ends, which lost 5 bases and 6 bases, there was a span of 13 bases.

V is TRBV7-3 and J is TRBJ2-1; 14 bases match TRBD2. J was trimmed by 7 bases and V by 5 bases; bases with no gene match: 4. CDR1 and CDR2 (germline): SGHTA, FQGTGA. CDR3 size: 15 residues. CDR3 sequence: CASSTTSGRGNEQFF. CDR3 nucleotide sequence: TGTGCCAGCAGCACGACTAGCGGGAGGGGTAATGAGCAGTTCTTC.

The chain has TRBV30 and TRBJ2-7; TRBD2 aligns across 12 bases. Germline V gene sequence: CDR1 GTSNPN, CDR2 SVGIG (reference sequence). The CDR3 extends over 15 amino acids. J gave up 4 bases and V 6 bases, and 10 bases lay outside the gene matches. The CDR3 here is CACRPRLAGVYEQYF. The CDR3 nucleotides read TGTGCCTGCCGGCCCAGACTAGCGGGAGTGTACGAGCAGTACTTC.